The 21 T cell receptor beta chains given below trace back to one sample, sequenced in a study of CD8+ T cells in alopecia areata. Reverse transcribed after extraction, RNA yielded cDNA as the sequencing template. The protocol was immunoSEQ multiplex PCR, while the TCRdb copy is restricted to in-frame clones and leaves out a portion. The profile covers approximately 30,000 clones, with approximately 60% appearing a single time and approximately 18% taken by the ten largest. Sample: NKG2D-high CD8+ T cells sorted from blood. The receptors stem from a human donor with alopecia areata.

The chain carries TRBV19 and TRBJ2-5; possibly TRBD1 or TRBD2 for D (5 bases each). The germline CDR1 and CDR2 sequences are LNHDA and SQIVND (reference sequence). This CDR3 is built from 13 residues. Trimming removed 3 bases from V and 11 bases from J, with 16 bases in between. The CDR3 loop reads CASSILGRSLQYF. For the CDR3, the DNA is TGTGCCAGTAGTATTCTGGGACGGTCTCTGCAGTACTTC.

The gene calls are TRBV10-2 and TRBJ2-1; D not resolved. Deletions cut 6 bases from V and 2 bases from J, with 2 bases between. The CDR3 contains 11 residues. Germline V lookup: CDR1 WSHSY, CDR2 SAAADI. CDR3: CASRTYNEQFF. CDR3 sequence (DNA): TGCGCCAGCAGGACCTACAATGAGCAGTTCTTC.

The V call is TRBV7-6, the J call TRBJ2-5; D remains unclear. Looked up from germline, CDR1 is SGHVS and CDR2 is FNYEAQ. V dropped 2 bases and J dropped 1 base, with 8 bases sitting between them. The CDR3 is 14 residues long. This chain's CDR3 is CASSLLSTQETQYF. The CDR3 DNA follows: TGTGCCAGCAGCTTACTCTCCACCCAAGAGACCCAGTACTTC.

The J gene is TRBJ2-1, the V gene TRBV10-3; 13 bases are a match to TRBD2. Losses at the gene ends were 5 bases for V and 3 bases for J; bases not matched to a gene: 1. Germline V lookup: CDR1 ENHRY, CDR2 SYGVKD. The CDR3 has 15 residues. The CDR3 DNA sequence: TGTGCCATCAGTCGGACTAGCGGGGGCTACAATGAGCAGTTCTTC. Translation: CAISRTSGGYNEQFF.

The chain carries TRBV4-1 and TRBJ2-1; D uncertain. There are 16 residues in the CDR3. Germline V gives CDR1 MGHRA, CDR2 YSYEKL. V shed 4 bases and J shed 0 bases, with 13 bases lying between them. This chain's CDR3 is CASSLEQPSSYNEQFF. Here the CDR3 DNA reads TGCGCCAGCAGCCTCGAGCAACCGAGCTCCTACAATGAGCAGTTCTTC.

Only one count was recorded for this clone. V and J are TRBV7-9 and TRBJ2-1; D may be TRBD1 (5 bases). This CDR3 contains 13 residues. V was trimmed by 4 bases and J by 4 bases, leaving 8 bases between them. Germline CDR1 is SEHNR and CDR2 is FQNEAQ (reference sequence). The CDR3 sequence is CASSSDSYNEQFF. The CDR3 DNA follows: TGTGCCAGCAGCTCCGACAGTTACAATGAGCAGTTCTTC.

V and J are TRBV29-1 and TRBJ2-7, with 7 bases aligning to TRBD1. Germline V gene lookup returns CDR1 SQVTM and CDR2 ANQGSEA. V lost 1 base, J lost 0 bases, and 9 bases stayed unmatched. CDR3 size: 16 residues. In DNA, the CDR3 is TGCAGCGTTGAAGGGGAACAGGGGTCGAGCTCCTACGAGCAGTACTTC. This codes for CSVEGEQGSSSYEQYF.

Only a few counts were recorded for this clone. The chain combines TRBV29-1 with TRBJ2-1; D gene ambiguous. The CDR3 runs 12 residues. The germline V gene has CDR1 SQVTM and CDR2 ANQGSEA. Trimming stripped 6 bases from V and 6 bases from J, with 12 bases between. CDR3 in amino acids: CSVDFSPNEQFF. For the CDR3, the DNA is TGCAGCGTAGACTTTTCCCCCAATGAGCAGTTCTTC.

The chain is built from TRBV5-1 and TRBJ2-3; D tentatively reads TRBD1 or TRBD2 (5 bases each). The CDR3 runs 15 residues. Germline CDR1 reads SGHRS; CDR2 reads YFSETQ. Trimming took off 0 bases at V and 2 bases at J, with 10 bases between the two ends. The CDR3 nucleotides are TGCGCCAGCAGCTTGGACGGGGACCTCACAGATACGCAGTATTTT. Encoded protein: CASSLDGDLTDTQYF.

The chain joins TRBV28 to TRBJ2-1; TRBD2 might be the D (5 bases). Trimming took off 3 bases at V and 0 bases at J, with 9 bases between the two ends. Germline lookup yields CDR1 MDHEN and CDR2 SYDVKM. The CDR3 totals 15 residues. The CDR3 DNA sequence: TGTGCCAGCAGTTTGGTTGGGAGCTCCTACAATGAGCAGTTCTTC. Translation gives CASSLVGSSYNEQFF.

This clone has only a few counts. This sequence joins TRBV28 and TRBJ2-7, with 8 bases aligning to TRBD1. CDR1 is MDHEN and CDR2 is SYDVKM in the germline V gene. This CDR3 is built from 13 residues. V lost 3 bases to trimming and J lost 3 bases; unmatched junction nucleotides: 1. Here the CDR3 DNA reads TGTGCCAGCAGTTTTGGACAGGGCTACGAGCAGTACTTC. Translated: CASSFGQGYEQYF.

DNA for the CDR3: TGCGCCAGCAGTTCAGATCTAGCGGGGGCCAACTACGAGCAGTACTTC. It translates to CASSSDLAGANYEQYF. J is TRBJ2-7 and V is TRBV10-2; 10 bases line up with TRBD2. J gave up 3 bases and V 5 bases, and 10 bases lay outside the gene matches. Germline-derived CDR1 and CDR2 are WSHSY and SAAADI. This CDR3 is 16 amino acids long.

The chain combines TRBV11-2 with TRBJ1-4; D gene uncertain. V lost 6 bases to trimming and J lost 2 bases, with 13 bases between them. This CDR3 region has 15 residues. From germline, CDR1 is SGHAT and CDR2 FQNNGV. The CDR3 loop is CASRTGGYTNEKLFF. DNA of the CDR3: TGTGCCAGCAGAACTGGAGGGTATACTAATGAAAAACTGTTTTTT.

The table lists this clone with a few counts. The chain is built from TRBV5-1 and TRBJ2-7; D is undetermined. V was shortened by 2 bases and J by 0 bases, with 9 bases between the two germline ends. The V gene's germline CDR1 is SGHRS and CDR2 YFSETQ. The CDR3 totals 14 residues. This chain's CDR3 is CASSFVFSSYEQYF. The CDR3 DNA reads TGCGCCAGCAGCTTCGTGTTTAGCTCCTACGAGCAGTACTTC.

The chain has TRBV11-2 and TRBJ2-5, with no clear D. Between the trimmed V and J ends, which lost 7 bases and 4 bases, there was a span of 13 bases. This CDR3 is built from 13 residues. Germline assignment: CDR1 SGHAT and CDR2 FQNNGV. CDR3 residues: CASKPGGAETQYF. The CDR3 DNA reads as TGTGCCAGCAAGCCCGGCGGCGCAGAGACCCAGTACTTC.

The genes are TRBV27 and TRBJ1-3, with 7 positions matching TRBD1. V trimming: 6 bases; J trimming: 4 bases; junction bases outside the gene matches: 3. The CDR3 length is 13 residues. Germline assignment: CDR1 MNHEY and CDR2 SMNVEV (reference sequence). This chain's CDR3 is CASRDRAGNTIYF. The CDR3 coding sequence is TGTGCCAGCAGAGACAGGGCAGGAAACACCATATATTTT.

The chain joins TRBV5-6 to TRBJ2-7; 7 bases align to TRBD1. Germline values: CDR1 SGHDT, CDR2 YYEEEE. Trimming removed 4 bases from V and 3 bases from J; junction bases left unmatched: 10. The CDR3 runs 15 residues. The CDR3 protein is CASSLQTGISYEQYF. The CDR3 DNA reads as TGTGCCAGCAGCCTCCAGACAGGGATAAGCTACGAGCAGTACTTC. The entire variable domain, with the rest obtained from reference TRBV5-6 and TRBJ2-7, is as follows: DAGVTQSPTHLIKTRGQQVTLRCSPKSGHDTVSWYQQALGQGPQFIFQYYEEEERQRGNFPDRFSGHQFPNYSSELNVNALLLGDSALYLCASSLQTGISYEQYFGPGTRLTVT.

This clone was detected once. This rearrangement joins TRBV6-5 to TRBJ1-2; the D gene is possibly TRBD1 (5 bases). The CDR3 length is 13 residues. The germline V gene has CDR1 MNHEY and CDR2 SVGAGI. Trimming took off 5 bases at V and 5 bases at J, with 12 bases between the two ends. CDR3 coding DNA: TGTGCCAGCAGTCGAATTGAGGGGTATGGCTACACCTTC. It codes for CASSRIEGYGYTF.

V is TRBV7-8 and J is TRBJ2-5; D ambiguous. The CDR3 sequence is 14 residues long. V lost 0 bases and J lost 1, with 6 bases in between. Per the germline V gene, CDR1 is SGHVS and CDR2 is FQNEAQ. CDR3 DNA: TGTGCCAGCAGCTTAGCGGTGGGCCAAGAGACCCAGTACTTC. It encodes CASSLAVGQETQYF.

The chain combines TRBV27 with TRBJ2-3; D may be TRBD2 (6 bases). CDR1 is MNHEY, CDR2 SMNVEV, per germline (reference sequence). V shed 7 bases and J shed 7 bases, with 27 bases lying between them. This CDR3 has 17 residues. CDR3 region: CASTSGSVQGGENTQYF. CDR3 DNA: TGTGCCAGCACAAGCGGATCCGTCCAGGGAGGAGAAAATACGCAGTATTTT.

V usage is TRBV28 and J usage is TRBJ2-1; no clear D gene. V was cut by 2 bases and J by 0 bases, with 11 bases left in between. This CDR3 region has 16 residues. CDR1 and CDR2 (germline): MDHEN, SYDVKM. The CDR3 reads CASSLLALSSYNEQFF. CDR3 nucleotide sequence: TGTGCCAGCAGTTTACTTGCCCTGAGCTCCTACAATGAGCAGTTCTTC. Full variable domain (missing parts from reference TRBV28 and TRBJ2-1): DVKVTQSSRYLVKRTGEKVFLECVQDMDHENMFWYRQDPGLGLRLIYFSYDVKMKEKGDIPEGYSVSREKKERFSLILESASTNQTSMYLCASSLLALSSYNEQFFGPGTRLTVL.